This T cell receptor (beta chain) is drawn from a study of T-cell memory formation after mild COVID-19 (dated by TCRdb to 2020 to 2022). About the full investigation: TCR sequence clusters from the two donors were found to be largely donor specific. In two donors, T-cell clones that expanded and contracted after mild COVID-19 were followed by sequencing TCRalpha and TCRbeta repertoires longitudinally. Two young, previously healthy adult volunteers, one female and one male, were included in the cohort.

The table lists this clonotype with a few counts. Which antigen it targets is not known. No base qualities exist here, and no much larger clone lies one base off it. Ficoll-Paque density gradient centrifugation was used to isolate PBMCs. Measured from the cysteine to the phenylalanine, the CDR3 is 16 residues long. Of the read, only the CDR3 DNA is kept; its 48 bases are in frame from base 1. Deletion took 1 base off V and 4 bases off J, with a span of 13 bases between the germline ends. Sequences LGHNA (CDR1) and YSLEER (CDR2) are obtained from the germline V gene. Results and caveats for the whole study, not just this receptor: Some responding clones were found in pre-infection memory, which suggests that pre-existing cross-reactive memory T cells took part in the SARS-CoV-2 response. The study included only a couple of mild cases, and larger cohorts that include severe cases with pre-infection samples were judged to be necessary. Balanced CD4/CD8 phenotypes were observed for clones contracting from day 15 to 85, whereas a bias towards CD4+ was observed for a second wave of clones expanding from day 15 to 37. The second-wave clones that peaked on day 37 were not confirmed to be SARS-CoV-2 specific. Contracting CD4+ clones were located mainly in the CM and EM memory subsets, whereas CD8+ clones were found to be enriched in EMRA.

Instrument on record: Illumina NovaSeq 6000. TCRalpha and TCRbeta cDNA libraries were constructed by 5'RACE with constant-segment primers, with sample barcodes and unique molecular identifiers being introduced. Trizol reagent was used to extract RNA from every sample. Amplification of the libraries took two PCR steps, and the second step added a second sample barcode plus Illumina TruSeq adapters. Sequencing of libraries was performed on an Illumina NovaSeq with 2 x 150 bp paired-end reads. Under the source paper's analysis protocol: Reads were demultiplexed and collapsed into UMI-guided consensus sequences with migec v1.2.7. Using mixcr v2.1.11, UMI consensuses were aligned to TRA and TRB V and J templates and then assembled into clonotypes. A clonotype was counted as expanded or contracted only if both edgeR and NoisET called the change significant, with noise models trained on biological replicates. For edgeR calls, the thresholds were a false discovery rate-adjusted p below 0.01 and a log2 fold-change of 1. As an exploratory analysis of dynamics, PCA with hierarchical clustering was applied to max-normalized trajectories of the 1000 most abundant clonotypes. Each responding clone was given a CD4 or CD8 phenotype based on the CD4+ and CD8+ repertoires, which had been sequenced separately. In TCRdb, the public reads were trimmed at Q25 with fastp and aligned with MiXCR, with productive beta chains retained. Records with the same CDR3 protein are collapsed into one entry carrying the most frequent genes and DNA. TCRdb, not the original authors, processed these V and J calls. The sample includes a few hundred thousand distinct CDR3 sequences, with approximately 19% observed a single time. The leading ten clones occupy around 21% of the sample.

The receptor was isolated from a man younger than 35 who had mild COVID-19 (a few samples of this study predate the infection). The sample titles of this study are shuffled in the database, so cell type and time point are left out; the donor was told from shared clones. The V and J genes are TRBV4-3 and TRBJ1-4; TRBD1 might be the D gene, on 6 matching bases. The sample comprised PBMCs or a T cell subset sorted from them (not recorded which). The CDR3 protein sequence reads: CASSQVGRGGNEKLFF. The sequenced DNA is TGCGCCAGCAGCCAAGTGGGCAGGGGAGGTAATGAAAAACTGTTTTTT.